The T cell receptor beta chain described here comes from a study of blood T cell repertoires in COVID-19. About the research overall: Recovered participants had two consecutive negative NP/OP PCR tests, healthcare professional clearance, or symptom resolution.

CDR3 length: 12 residues. Trimming shortened V by 4 bases and J by 7 bases, and 10 bases separated the two germline ends. Germline-derived CDR1 and CDR2 are LNHNV and YYDKDF (reference sequence). Participants reported their clinical history, and cohort assignment relied on those reports. Profiling relied on immunoSEQ multiplex PCR, and the TCRdb table lists in-frame clones only, not all of them. Among over 110,000 clones listed, about 87% were seen once. The rearrangement joins TRBV15 to TRBJ1-1; D gene unclear. The sequence derives from a man in his forties or fifties in a cohort exposed to, infected with or recovered from COVID-19 (not recorded which). Sequences were obtained from PBMCs or T cells enriched from blood (not recorded which). The CDR3 region is CATSTTHGEAFF. CDR3 sequence (DNA): TGTGCCACCAGCACAACCCACGGTGAAGCTTTCTTT.